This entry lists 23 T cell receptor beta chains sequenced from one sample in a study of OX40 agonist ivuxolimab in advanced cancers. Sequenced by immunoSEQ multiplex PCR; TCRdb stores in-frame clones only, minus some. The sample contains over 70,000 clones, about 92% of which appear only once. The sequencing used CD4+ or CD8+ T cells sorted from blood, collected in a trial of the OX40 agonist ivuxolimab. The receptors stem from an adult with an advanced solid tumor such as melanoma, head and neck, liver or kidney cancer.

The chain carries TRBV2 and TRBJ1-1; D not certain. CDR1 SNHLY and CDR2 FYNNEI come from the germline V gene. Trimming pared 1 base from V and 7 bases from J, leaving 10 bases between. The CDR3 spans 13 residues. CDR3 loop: CASSEGVGLEAFF. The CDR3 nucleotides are TGTGCCAGCAGTGAAGGCGTCGGGCTTGAAGCTTTCTTT.

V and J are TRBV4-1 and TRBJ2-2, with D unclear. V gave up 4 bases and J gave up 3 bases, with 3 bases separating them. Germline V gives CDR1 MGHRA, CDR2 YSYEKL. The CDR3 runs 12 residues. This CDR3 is CASSRYTGELFF. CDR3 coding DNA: TGCGCCAGCAGCCGGTACACCGGGGAGCTGTTTTTT.

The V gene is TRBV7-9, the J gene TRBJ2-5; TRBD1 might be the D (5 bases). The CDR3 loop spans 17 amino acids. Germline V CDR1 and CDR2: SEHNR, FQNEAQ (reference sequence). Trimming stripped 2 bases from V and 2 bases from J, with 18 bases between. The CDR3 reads CASSLQGAWVGQETQYF. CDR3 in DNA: TGTGCCAGCAGCTTACAAGGGGCGTGGGTTGGGCAAGAGACCCAGTACTTC. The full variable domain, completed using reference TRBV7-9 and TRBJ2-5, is DTGVSQNPRHKITKRGQNVTFRCDPISEHNRLYWYRQTLGQGPEFLTYFQNEAQLEKSRLLSDRFSAERPKGSFSTLEIQRTEQGDSAMYLCASSLQGAWVGQETQYFGPGTRLLVL.

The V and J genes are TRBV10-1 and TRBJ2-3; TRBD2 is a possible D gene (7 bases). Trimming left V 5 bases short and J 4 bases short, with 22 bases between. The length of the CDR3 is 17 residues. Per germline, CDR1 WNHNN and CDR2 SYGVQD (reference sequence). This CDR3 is CASSPRGGLQGADTQYF. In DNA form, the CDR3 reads TGCGCCAGCAGTCCTAGGGGGGGCTTGCAAGGGGCAGATACGCAGTATTTT.

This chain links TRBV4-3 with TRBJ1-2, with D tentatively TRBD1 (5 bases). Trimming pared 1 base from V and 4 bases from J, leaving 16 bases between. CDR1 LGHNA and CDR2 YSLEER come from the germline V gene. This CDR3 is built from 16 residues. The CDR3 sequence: CASSQGATGFAYGYTF. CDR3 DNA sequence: TGCGCCAGCAGCCAAGGGGCCACAGGATTCGCCTATGGCTACACCTTC.

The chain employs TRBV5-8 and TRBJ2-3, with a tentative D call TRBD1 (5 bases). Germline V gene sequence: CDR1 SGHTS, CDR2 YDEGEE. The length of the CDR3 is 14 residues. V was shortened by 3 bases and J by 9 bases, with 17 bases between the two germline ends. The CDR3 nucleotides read TGTGCCAGCAGCTCTGAGACAGACTCTCTGACGCAGTATTTT. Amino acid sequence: CASSSETDSLTQYF.

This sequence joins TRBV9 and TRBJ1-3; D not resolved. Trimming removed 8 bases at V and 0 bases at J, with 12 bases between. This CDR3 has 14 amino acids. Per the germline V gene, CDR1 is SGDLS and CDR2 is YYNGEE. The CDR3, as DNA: TGTGCCAGTTCCTGGGTGGGCTCTGGAAACACCATATATTTT. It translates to CASSWVGSGNTIYF.

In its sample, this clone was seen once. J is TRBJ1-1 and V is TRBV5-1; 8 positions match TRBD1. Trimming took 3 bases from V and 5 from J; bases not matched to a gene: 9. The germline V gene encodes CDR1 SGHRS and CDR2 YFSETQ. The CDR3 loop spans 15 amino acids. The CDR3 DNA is TGCGCCAGCAGCTCATGGACAGGGAGGGAGACTGAAGCTTTCTTT. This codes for CASSSWTGRETEAFF.

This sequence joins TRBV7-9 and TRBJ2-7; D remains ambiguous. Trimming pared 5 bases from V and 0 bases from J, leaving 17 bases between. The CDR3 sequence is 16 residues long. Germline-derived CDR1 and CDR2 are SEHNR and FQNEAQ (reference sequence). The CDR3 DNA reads TGTGCCAGCAGCCCCCCCCTAGACCGCCACTCCTACGAGCAGTACTTC. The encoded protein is CASSPPLDRHSYEQYF.

The CDR3 protein is CASSSRDTGNEQFF. For the CDR3, the DNA is TGTGCCAGCAGCTCCCGTGACACGGGGAATGAGCAGTTCTTC. The chain has TRBV11-2 and TRBJ2-1, with D maybe TRBD2 (5 bases). This CDR3 contains 14 residues. The V gene lost 4 bases and the J gene lost 7 bases, with 14 bases spanning the gap. CDR1 is SGHAT, CDR2 FQNNGV, per germline.

The DNA of the CDR3 is TGTGCCAGCAGCTCCCACCCCCGTAGGGAGGATGAGACCCAGTACTTC. Protein: CASSSHPRREDETQYF. V is TRBV7-6 and J is TRBJ2-5; perhaps TRBD2 as D (6 bases). Germline values: CDR1 SGHVS, CDR2 FNYEAQ. This CDR3 is built from 16 residues. The V gene lost 4 bases and the J gene lost 5 bases, with 20 bases spanning the gap. Variable domain in full (rest from reference TRBV7-6 and TRBJ2-5): GAGVSQSPRYKVTKRGQDVALRCDPISGHVSLYWYRQALGQGPEFLTYFNYEAQQDKSGLPNDRFSAERPEGSISTLTIQRTEQRDSAMYRCASSSHPRREDETQYFGPGTRLLVL.

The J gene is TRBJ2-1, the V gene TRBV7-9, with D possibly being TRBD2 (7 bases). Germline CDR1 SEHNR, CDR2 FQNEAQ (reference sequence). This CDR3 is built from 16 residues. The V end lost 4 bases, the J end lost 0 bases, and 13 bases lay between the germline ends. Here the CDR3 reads CASSWEGGRSYNEQFF. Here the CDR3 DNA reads TGTGCCAGCAGCTGGGAGGGGGGCCGCTCCTACAATGAGCAGTTCTTC.

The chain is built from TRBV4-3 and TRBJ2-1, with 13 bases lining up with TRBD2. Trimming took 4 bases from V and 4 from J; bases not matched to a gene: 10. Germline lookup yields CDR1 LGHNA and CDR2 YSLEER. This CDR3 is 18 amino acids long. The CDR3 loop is CASSPTSGTSGNYNEQFF. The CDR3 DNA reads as TGCGCCAGCAGCCCAACCTCCGGGACTAGCGGGAATTACAATGAGCAGTTCTTC.

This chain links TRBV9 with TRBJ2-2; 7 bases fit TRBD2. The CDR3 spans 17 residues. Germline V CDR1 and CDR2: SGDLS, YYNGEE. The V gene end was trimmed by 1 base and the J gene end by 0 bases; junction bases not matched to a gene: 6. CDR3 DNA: TGTGCCAGCAGCGTAAATCGGGACTACGCGAACACCGGGGAGCTGTTTTTT. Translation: CASSVNRDYANTGELFF.

This chain's CDR3 is CATSRDRDNSPLHF. In DNA form, the CDR3 reads TGTGCCACCAGCAGAGATCGGGATAATTCACCCCTCCACTTT. The chain carries TRBV15 and TRBJ1-6; D ambiguous. Trimming removed 0 bases at V and 5 bases at J, with 5 bases between. Germline V gives CDR1 LNHNV, CDR2 YYDKDF (reference sequence). The CDR3 covers 14 residues.

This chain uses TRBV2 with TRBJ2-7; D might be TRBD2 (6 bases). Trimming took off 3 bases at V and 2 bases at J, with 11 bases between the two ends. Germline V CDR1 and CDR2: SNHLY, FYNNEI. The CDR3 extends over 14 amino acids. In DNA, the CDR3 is TGTGCCAGCAGTGACGGGGGTTTAACCTACGAGCAGTACTTC. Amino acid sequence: CASSDGGLTYEQYF.

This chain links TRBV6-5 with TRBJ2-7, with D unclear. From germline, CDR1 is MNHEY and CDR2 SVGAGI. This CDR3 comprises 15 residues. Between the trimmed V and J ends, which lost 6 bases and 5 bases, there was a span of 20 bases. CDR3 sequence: CASRLRRVYFDEQYF. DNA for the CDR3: TGTGCCAGCAGGTTACGAAGAGTCTATTTCGACGAGCAGTACTTC.

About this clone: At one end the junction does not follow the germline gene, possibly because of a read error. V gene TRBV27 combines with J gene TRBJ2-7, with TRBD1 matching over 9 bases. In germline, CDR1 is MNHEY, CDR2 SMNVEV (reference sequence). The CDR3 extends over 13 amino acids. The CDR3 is CASSLWVGQGPNF. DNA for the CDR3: TGTGCCAGCAGTTTATGGGTGGGACAGGGTCCAAACTTC.

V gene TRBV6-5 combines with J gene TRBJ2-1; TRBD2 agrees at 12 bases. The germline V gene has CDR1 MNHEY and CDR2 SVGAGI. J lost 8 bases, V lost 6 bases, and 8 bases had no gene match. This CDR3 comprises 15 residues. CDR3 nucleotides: TGTGCCAGCAGCCCTAGCGGGGGGGGTCGGGATGAGCAGTTCTTC. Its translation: CASSPSGGGRDEQFF.

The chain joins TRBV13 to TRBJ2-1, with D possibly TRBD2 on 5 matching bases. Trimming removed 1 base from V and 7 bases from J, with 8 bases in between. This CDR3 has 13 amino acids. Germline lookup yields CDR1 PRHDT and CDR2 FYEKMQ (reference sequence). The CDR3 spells CASSLERGNEQFF. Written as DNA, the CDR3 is TGTGCCAGCAGCTTAGAGAGAGGGAATGAGCAGTTCTTC.

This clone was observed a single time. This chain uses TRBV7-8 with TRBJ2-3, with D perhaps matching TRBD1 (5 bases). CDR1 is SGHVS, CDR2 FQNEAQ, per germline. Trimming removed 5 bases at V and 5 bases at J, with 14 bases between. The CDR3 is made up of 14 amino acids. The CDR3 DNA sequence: TGTGCCAGCAGCCCCCAGGGTAGGGGAGATACGCAGTATTTT. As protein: CASSPQGRGDTQYF.

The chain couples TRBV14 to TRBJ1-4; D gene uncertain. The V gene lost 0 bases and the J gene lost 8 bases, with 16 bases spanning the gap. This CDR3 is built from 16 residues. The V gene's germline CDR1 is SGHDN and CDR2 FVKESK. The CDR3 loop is CASSQDRGGPREKLFF. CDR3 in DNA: TGTGCCAGCAGCCAAGATCGGGGAGGCCCTCGCGAAAAACTGTTTTTT.

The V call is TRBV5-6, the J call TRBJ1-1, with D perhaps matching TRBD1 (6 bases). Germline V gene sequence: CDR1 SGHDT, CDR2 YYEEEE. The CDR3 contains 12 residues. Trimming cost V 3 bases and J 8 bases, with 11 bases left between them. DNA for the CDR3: TGTGCCAGCAGCTCCTATGACAGGGAAGCTTTCTTT. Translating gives CASSSYDREAFF.